The 22 T cell receptor beta chains below were found in one sample sequenced in a study of technical replicates of blood from a few donors. Sequenced by immunoSEQ multiplex PCR; TCRdb stores in-frame clones only, minus some. The sample lists 65,000 to 90,000 clones, less than 99% occurring once. Sequenced input: T cells isolated from PBMCs. The receptors come from a human donor in good health.

This chain uses TRBV7-2 with TRBJ2-2; possible D gene TRBD1, 5 bases. The CDR3 extends over 15 amino acids. CDR1 SGHTA and CDR2 FQGNSA come from the germline V gene. Trimming stripped 0 bases from V and 3 bases from J, with 8 bases between. CDR3 residues: CASSLAGVYTGELFF. The CDR3, as DNA: TGTGCCAGCAGCTTAGCAGGGGTTTACACCGGGGAGCTGTTTTTT.

The V gene is TRBV5-1, the J gene TRBJ2-5; a possible D gene is TRBD1 (6 bases). CDR3 length: 14 residues. V dropped 1 base and J dropped 1 base, with 8 bases sitting between them. Germline-derived CDR1 and CDR2 are SGHRS and YFSETQ. CDR3: CASSLLGGQETQYF. The CDR3, as DNA: TGCGCCAGCAGCTTGCTAGGGGGCCAAGAGACCCAGTACTTC.

The genes are TRBV27 and TRBJ2-6; the D is unclear. Germline-derived CDR1 and CDR2 are MNHEY and SMNVEV (reference sequence). The CDR3 extends over 17 amino acids. V was clipped by 5 bases and J by 2 bases, with 16 bases between them. The DNA of the CDR3 is TGTGCCAGCAGTGTTATCGGTAATCCGGCTGGGGCCAACGTCCTGACTTTC. Protein: CASSVIGNPAGANVLTF.

The genes are TRBV5-1 and TRBJ1-1, with 7 positions matching TRBD1. CDR1 is SGHRS, CDR2 YFSETQ, per germline. CDR3 size: 15 residues. V gave up 4 bases and J gave up 3 bases; unmatched junction bases: 9. The CDR3 coding sequence is TGCGCCAGCAGCCCCCTTGGAGGGGGCTACACTGAAGCTTTCTTT. This sequence encodes CASSPLGGGYTEAFF.

The chain joins TRBV5-1 to TRBJ1-2, with D uncertain. The CDR3 runs to 17 residues. The germline gives CDR1 SGHRS, CDR2 YFSETQ. The germline V and J ends were trimmed by 4 bases and 4 bases, with 23 bases remaining between them. The CDR3 loop is CASSPSHESPGIYGYTF. CDR3 DNA: TGCGCCAGCAGCCCCTCCCACGAGAGTCCGGGGATCTATGGCTACACCTTC.

V gene TRBV5-1 combines with J gene TRBJ2-5, with D possibly TRBD2 on 6 matching bases. The CDR3 has 14 residues. V shed 2 bases and J shed 1 base, with 9 bases lying between them. Per germline, CDR1 SGHRS and CDR2 YFSETQ. The DNA for the CDR3 is TGCGCCAGCAGCTTCCGGGACTTCCAAGAGACCCAGTACTTC. Protein sequence: CASSFRDFQETQYF.

The chain employs TRBV6-6 and TRBJ1-3; a possible D gene is TRBD1 (5 bases). Trimming cost V 7 bases and J 1 base, with 11 bases left between them. CDR3 size: 14 residues. Germline V gene sequence: CDR1 MNHNY, CDR2 SVGAGI (reference sequence). The CDR3: CASTPGGSGNTIYF. DNA of the CDR3: TGTGCCAGCACCCCGGGGGGATCTGGAAACACCATATATTTT.

V usage is TRBV18 and J usage is TRBJ1-1; no clear D gene. Trimming shortened V by 1 base and J by 3 bases, and 9 bases separated the two germline ends. Germline V lookup: CDR1 KGHSH, CDR2 LQKENI. CDR3 length: 14 amino acids. This chain's CDR3 is CASSPLSTYTEAFF. The CDR3 DNA is TGTGCCAGCTCACCACTATCGACATACACTGAAGCTTTCTTT.

This chain uses TRBV6-5 with TRBJ1-2; 10 nucleotides line up with TRBD1. V was clipped by 5 bases and J by 6 bases; unmatched bases: 6. Looked up from germline, CDR1 is MNHEY and CDR2 is SVGAGI. The CDR3 has 14 amino acids. CDR3 region: CASSGQGDRDGYTF. In DNA form, the CDR3 reads TGTGCCAGCAGTGGACAGGGGGATCGGGATGGCTACACCTTC.

This sequence joins TRBV5-1 and TRBJ2-5; D might be TRBD1 (6 bases). CDR1 and CDR2 from the germline V gene are SGHRS and YFSETQ. V was trimmed by 0 bases and J by 2 bases, leaving 8 bases between them. CDR3 length equals 14 residues. The CDR3 region has the DNA TGCGCCAGCAGCTTGGAACAGGGACAAGAGACCCAGTACTTC. Its protein product is CASSLEQGQETQYF.

This chain links TRBV19 with TRBJ2-7, with TRBD2 matching over 10 bases. The V and J ends lost 5 bases and 4 bases, in that order; junction bases with no gene match: 8. There are 15 residues in the CDR3. Per germline, CDR1 LNHDA and CDR2 SQIVND (reference sequence). CDR3 sequence: CASSPLAGDSYEQYF. DNA for the CDR3: TGTGCCAGTAGTCCCCTAGCGGGAGATTCGTACGAGCAGTACTTC.

The chain uses TRBV7-3 and TRBJ2-1, with D maybe TRBD2 (6 bases). The CDR3 is 12 amino acids. CDR1 and CDR2 (germline): SGHTA, FQGTGA. V dropped 5 bases and J dropped 8 bases, with 10 bases sitting between them. The CDR3 DNA reads as TGTGCCAGCAGCGGTTGGGAGGATGAGCAGTTCTTC. Amino acids: CASSGWEDEQFF.

This clone occurred once. The J gene is TRBJ1-5, the V gene TRBV12-5; D may be TRBD1 (6 bases). CDR3 length: 17 residues. V was pared by 5 bases and J by 1 base, with 18 bases between. Germline values: CDR1 LGHNT, CDR2 FRNRAP. CDR3 region: CASGPPGTILSNQPQHF. DNA of the CDR3: TGTGCTAGTGGTCCACCCGGGACAATTCTGAGCAATCAGCCCCAGCATTTT.

This chain connects TRBV10-1 to TRBJ1-2; 10 nucleotides match TRBD1. V was clipped by 8 bases and J by 4 bases; unmatched bases: 4. Germline V gene lookup returns CDR1 WNHNN and CDR2 SYGVQD (reference sequence). The CDR3 length is 13 residues. The DNA of the CDR3 is TGCGCCAGCGGGGACAGGGGATGCTATGGCTACACCTTC. This encodes CASGDRGCYGYTF.

The chain combines TRBV30 with TRBJ2-5, with a possible D match to TRBD1 (5 bases). Trimming took 2 bases from V and 3 from J, leaving 10 bases between them. Germline V gene lookup returns CDR1 GTSNPN and CDR2 SVGIG (reference sequence). The CDR3 loop spans 13 amino acids. The CDR3 loop is CAWSRTSEETQYF. CDR3 DNA: TGTGCCTGGAGTCGGACATCAGAAGAGACCCAGTACTTC. Full variable domain (outside the CDR3, taken from reference TRBV30 and TRBJ2-5): SQTIHQWPATLVQPVGSPLSLECTVEGTSNPNLYWYRQAAGRGLQLLFYSVGIGQISSEVPQNLSASRPQDRQFILSSKKLLLSDSGFYLCAWSRTSEETQYFGPGTRLLVL.

This sequence joins TRBV25-1 and TRBJ2-5; TRBD1 aligns across 8 bases. J was trimmed by 0 bases and V by 5 bases; bases with no gene match: 5. Looked up from germline, CDR1 is MGHDK and CDR2 is SYGVNS. The CDR3 runs 15 residues. CDR3 in DNA: TGTGCCAGCAGTCCCCTGGACAGGGACCAAGAGACCCAGTACTTC. It specifies CASSPLDRDQETQYF.

In its sample, this clone was seen once. The rearrangement links TRBV6-5 to TRBJ1-1, with D uncertain. Trimming took off 0 bases at V and 2 bases at J, with 10 bases between the two ends. The CDR3 contains 15 residues. Per germline, CDR1 MNHEY and CDR2 SVGAGI. CDR3 region: CASSYSKNTNTEAFF. In DNA, the CDR3 is TGTGCCAGCAGTTACTCGAAGAATACAAACACTGAAGCTTTCTTT.

The chain combines TRBV27 with TRBJ1-4; 7 bases agree with TRBD1. Germline CDR1 reads MNHEY; CDR2 reads SMNVEV (reference sequence). This CDR3 region has 13 residues. With V trimmed by 4 bases and J by 10 bases, 6 bases remained unmatched. The CDR3 nucleotides read TGTGCCAGCAGTTACGCCCGGGACAGAAAACTGTTTTTT. Translated: CASSYARDRKLFF. The whole variable domain, filled in from reference TRBV27 and TRBJ1-4, reads EAQVTQNPRYLITVTGKKLTVTCSQNMNHEYMSWYRQDPGLGLRQIYYSMNVEVTDKGDVPEGYKVSRKEKRNFPLILESPSPNQTSLYFCASSYARDRKLFFGSGTQLSVL.

This clone was counted a single time. The chain recombines TRBV19 with TRBJ1-1; a weak D match, TRBD1 (6 bases). V was cut by 4 bases and J by 0 bases, with 15 bases left in between. This CDR3 spans 16 amino acids. Germline CDR1 is LNHDA and CDR2 is SQIVND (reference sequence). The CDR3 is CASSSWQGPLNTEAFF. CDR3 DNA: TGTGCCAGTAGTAGCTGGCAGGGGCCTTTGAACACTGAAGCTTTCTTT.

This clone was observed a single time. The chain has TRBV29-1 and TRBJ2-1; 7 nucleotides align to TRBD2. This CDR3 region has 15 residues. The V and J ends lost 3 bases and 0 bases, in that order; junction bases with no gene match: 5. Germline CDR1 is SQVTM and CDR2 is ANQGSEA. The CDR3, as DNA: TGCAGCGTTGACAGCGGGACGAGCTCCTACAATGAGCAGTTCTTC. Translation gives CSVDSGTSSYNEQFF.

The chain employs TRBV6-5 and TRBJ2-7, with a possible D match to TRBD2 (5 bases). CDR1 and CDR2 (germline): MNHEY, SVGAGI. The CDR3 covers 13 residues. Trimming removed 7 bases from V and 4 bases from J, with 14 bases in between. CDR3 nucleotide sequence: TGTGCCAGCAAGAGGGTCGGAGGATACGAGCAGTACTTC. It is translated as CASKRVGGYEQYF.

This chain connects TRBV6-6 to TRBJ2-5, with 7 positions matching TRBD2. Germline-derived CDR1 and CDR2 are MNHNY and SVGAGI (reference sequence). CDR3 length: 16 residues. The junction had 9 bases not matched to a gene; V was cut back by 5 bases and J by 0 bases. The CDR3: CASSKQREYYQETQYF. CDR3 DNA: TGTGCCAGCAGTAAACAGCGGGAATATTACCAAGAGACCCAGTACTTC.